This TCR beta chain was observed in a study of identical twins. MiXCR, run by TCRdb on the 5' RACE reads, gives a single entry per CDR3 protein. This sample has roughly 1,500,000 distinct CDR3 sequences, with roughly 35% found just once. The CDR3 consists of 19 residues. The germline CDR1 and CDR2 sequences are SGHRS and YFSETQ. After removal of 4 bases from V and 1 base from J, the junction contained 13 bases not matched to a gene. The source material was cord blood. The sequence came from a newborn girl in good health. The chain is built from TRBV5-1 and TRBJ2-3; the match to TRBD2 covers 12 bases. The CDR3 loop reads CASSRRRTSGARGTDTQYF. For the CDR3, the DNA is TGCGCCAGCAGCAGACGAAGGACTAGCGGGGCCCGAGGCACAGATACGCAGTATTTT. Full variable domain (missing parts from reference TRBV5-1 and TRBJ2-3): KAGVTQTPRYLIKTRGQQVTLSCSPISGHRSVSWYQQTPGQGLQFLFEYFSETQRNKGNFPGRFSGRQFSNSRSEMNVSTLELGDSALYLCASSRRRTSGARGTDTQYFGPGTRLTVL.